This T cell receptor beta chain was obtained from a study of cytomegalovirus exposure and HLA in healthy donors. Broader study findings: Highest at DRB1 and lowest at HLA-C, TCR association rates differed among HLA loci in a later analysis. CMV serostatus alone was available as immune exposure information.

With respect to this clone: The target antigen is unknown.

It was with 60 Vbeta and 13 Jbeta primers that the PCR ran. The protocol was immunoSEQ multiplex PCR, while the TCRdb copy is restricted to in-frame clones and leaves out a portion. Of over 55,000 clones in the sample, 80% are singletons; the top ten hold nearly 6%. Germline CDR1 SGHTA, CDR2 FQGNSA. CDR3 size: 14 residues. The V end lost 5 bases, the J end lost 8 bases, and 18 bases lay between the germline ends. The chain uses TRBV7-2 and TRBJ1-2, with TRBD1 as a possible D gene (5 bases). The clonotype was recovered from a male donor in good health and CMV-seronegative. The specimen was PBMCs. CDR3 nucleotide sequence: TGTGCCAGCAGCCTGACAGACCTTATTGACGGCTACACCTTC. As protein: CASSLTDLIDGYTF.